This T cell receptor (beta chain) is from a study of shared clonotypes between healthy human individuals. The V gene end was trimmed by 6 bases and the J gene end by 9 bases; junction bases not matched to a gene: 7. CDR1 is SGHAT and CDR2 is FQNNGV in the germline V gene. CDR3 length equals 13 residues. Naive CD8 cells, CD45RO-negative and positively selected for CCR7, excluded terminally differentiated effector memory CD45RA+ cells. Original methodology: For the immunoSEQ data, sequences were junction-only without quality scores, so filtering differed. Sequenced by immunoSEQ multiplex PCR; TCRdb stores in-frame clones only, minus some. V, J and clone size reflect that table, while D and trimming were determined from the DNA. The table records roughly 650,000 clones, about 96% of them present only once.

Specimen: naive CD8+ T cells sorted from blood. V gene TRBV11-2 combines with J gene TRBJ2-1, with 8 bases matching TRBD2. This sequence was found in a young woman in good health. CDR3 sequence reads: CASRFSGKGEQFF. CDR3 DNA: TGTGCCAGCAGATTTAGCGGGAAGGGTGAGCAGTTCTTC.